The 30 T cell receptor beta chains listed next were all sequenced from one sample in a study of post-analysis software for immune sequencing data. Study-wide findings and caveats: Relative to controls, patients had about 5 TRBV segments at higher frequency, with TRBV5-6, TRBV5-1 and TRBV20-1 among these.

Unique molecular identifiers were carried by the TCR beta cDNA libraries. TCRdb fed the PCR reads into MiXCR, producing one record per CDR3 protein. The sample lists about 150,000 distinct CDR3 sequences, approximately 30% occurring once. For these receptors, no antigen is known. Sequencing was done on a sample of blood. These receptors were obtained from a girl aged 10 to 17 with multiple sclerosis.

On this clonotype itself: A much larger clone sits a single nucleotide away, making a read error possible. The rearrangement uses TRBV10-3 and TRBJ2-5; possible D gene TRBD2, 6 bases. With the DNA end fitting TRBJ2-7 better, the J assignment may be wrong. Germline CDR1 is ENHRY and CDR2 is SYGVKD. The CDR3 covers 14 residues. DNA for the CDR3: TGTACCATCAGTGAGTCCGGGGGAGACTTCGAGCAGTACTTC. It codes for CTISESGGDFEQYF.

As to this clonotype: One base away lies a much larger clone, so this may be a sequencing read error. The J gene is TRBJ1-5, the V gene TRBV6-5, with a possible D match to TRBD1 (5 bases). The CDR3 is made up of 13 amino acids. The germline CDR1 and CDR2 sequences are MNHEY and SVGAGI. The CDR3 loop reads CAGSSGSGSPQHF. The CDR3 DNA reads TGTGCCGGCAGTTCAGGGTCTGGATCGCCCCAGCATTTT.

A few counts support this clonotype. The chain employs TRBV5-1 and TRBJ1-1; 9 bases line up with TRBD1. This CDR3 spans 14 amino acids. Germline loops: CDR1 SGHRS, CDR2 YFSETQ. V lost 3 bases to trimming and J lost 8 bases; unmatched junction nucleotides: 8. CDR3 bases: TGCGCCAGCAGCTCACAGGGGGCGCCTACCGAAGCTTTCTTT. Protein product: CASSSQGAPTEAFF.

On this clonotype: A read error may account for a junction end that differs from germline. The genes are TRBV7-7 and TRBJ2-1, with a possible D match to TRBD2 (7 bases). This CDR3 comprises 15 residues. Germline assignment: CDR1 SSHAT and CDR2 FNYEAQ (reference sequence). The CDR3 nucleotides read TGTGCTAGCAGCTTAACCCAAGGGGGGGGTTATGAGCAGTTCTTC. This codes for CASSLTQGGGYEQFF.

This CDR3 is CASSFYRAEKLFF. CDR3 DNA: TGTGCCAGCAGCTTTTACAGGGCGGAGAAACTGTTTTTT. The chain has TRBV7-9 and TRBJ1-4; the D gene is possibly TRBD1 (6 bases). Germline V lookup: CDR1 SEHNR, CDR2 FQNEAQ (reference sequence). With 3 bases removed from V and 11 bases from J, the gap between germline ends came to 13 bases. There are 13 residues in the CDR3. Based on the CDR3 plus reference TRBV7-9 and TRBJ1-4, the full variable domain is DTGVSQNPRHKITKRGQNVTFRCDPISEHNRLYWYRQTLGQGPEFLTYFQNEAQLEKSRLLSDRFSAERPKGSFSTLEIQRTEQGDSAMYLCASSFYRAEKLFFGSGTQLSVL.

This clonotype was seen at least ten times. The chain joins TRBV12-3 or TRBV12-4 to TRBJ2-7, with 14 bases identical to TRBD2. CDR3 length equals 16 residues. The ends lost 3 bases at V and 7 bases at J; junction bases unmatched: 8. Here the CDR3 reads CASSFGLAGGNREQYF. In DNA form, the CDR3 reads TGTGCCAGCAGTTTTGGACTAGCGGGAGGAAATAGGGAGCAGTACTTC.

With respect to this clonotype: A clone one base away is much larger, so this may be a read error. The V call is TRBV7-2, the J call TRBJ1-2, with D hard to call. V lost 4 bases to trimming and J lost 6 bases, with 15 bases between them. Germline-derived CDR1 and CDR2 are SGHTA and FQGNSA. This CDR3 has 14 residues. CDR3 nucleotide sequence: TGTGCCAGCAGCTCATCCTACAGACTACATGGCTACACCTTC. This translates into CASSSSYRLHGYTF.

This chain joins TRBV20-1 and TRBJ1-1, with 8 bases fitting TRBD1. There are 14 residues in the CDR3. The V segment lost 2 bases and the J segment 5 bases; nucleotides outside the gene matches: 7. Germline CDR1 is DFQATT and CDR2 is SNEGSKA (reference sequence). In nucleotides, the CDR3 is TGCAGTGCTAGACCAGGACAGGGATGGACTGAAGCTTTCTTT. It codes for CSARPGQGWTEAFF.

This clonotype was recorded at least ten times. This rearrangement joins TRBV12-3 or TRBV12-4 to TRBJ1-2; D not certain. The CDR3 contains 12 residues. Trimming took off 5 bases at V and 4 bases at J, with 8 bases between the two ends. The CDR3 region is CASSKGSYGYTF. The DNA for the CDR3 is TGTGCCAGCAGTAAAGGGAGCTATGGCTACACCTTC.

There are many counts of this clonotype. The gene calls are TRBV29-1 and TRBJ1-2; D is uncertain. V lost 6 bases, J lost 4 bases, and 15 bases lay in between. This CDR3 spans 13 amino acids. The germline V gene encodes CDR1 SQVTM and CDR2 ANQGSEA. CDR3 nucleotide sequence: TGCAGCGTGGCCCCCATAGCTAGCTATGGCTACACCTTC. Protein sequence: CSVAPIASYGYTF. Complete variable domain (other parts from reference TRBV29-1 and TRBJ1-2): SAVISQKPSRDICQRGTSLTIQCQVDSQVTMMFWYRQQPGQSLTLIATANQGSEATYESGFVIDKFPISRPNLTFSTLTVSNMSPEDSSIYLCSVAPIASYGYTFGSGTRLTVV.

V usage is TRBV27 and J usage is TRBJ2-3, with 15 bases matching TRBD2. Germline trimming cut 5 bases from V and 1 base from J; bases unmatched to any gene: 13. CDR1 is MNHEY, CDR2 SMNVEV, per germline (reference sequence). This CDR3 comprises 20 residues. The CDR3 nucleotides read TGTGCCAGCAGTCCTCTTACGGGACTAGCGGGAGGAGAAGGCACAGATACGCAGTATTTT. It translates to CASSPLTGLAGGEGTDTQYF.

This clonotype was counted between two and nine times. The chain has TRBV19 and TRBJ2-3; no firm D call. Germline CDR1 is LNHDA and CDR2 is SQIVND (reference sequence). This CDR3 has 12 amino acids. V was shortened by 7 bases and J by 5 bases, with 10 bases between the two germline ends. CDR3 in DNA: TGTGCCAGTATGGGCCCGGGAGATACGCAGTATTTT. Its translation: CASMGPGDTQYF.

In its sample, this clonotype was seen many times. The chain is built from TRBV20-1 and TRBJ2-7; possibly TRBD1 for D (6 bases). Germline CDR1 reads DFQATT; CDR2 reads SNEGSKA (reference sequence). V was cut by 3 bases and J by 2 bases, with 11 bases left in between. This CDR3 region has 13 residues. In DNA form, the CDR3 reads TGCAGTGCTAGCTGGACAGAAGCCTACGAGCAGTACTTC. This codes for CSASWTEAYEQYF.

There are many counts of this clonotype. This chain joins TRBV24-1 and TRBJ2-3; D may be TRBD2 (5 bases). Trimming stripped 6 bases from V and 6 bases from J, with 15 bases between. Germline CDR1 reads KGHDR; CDR2 reads SFDVKD. The CDR3 extends over 14 amino acids. Here the CDR3 reads CATSLGGGLDTQYF. Here the CDR3 DNA reads TGTGCCACCAGTTTGGGCGGCGGGCTTGATACGCAGTATTTT.

The CDR3 is CASSFGWDRAHEQYF. CDR3 coding DNA: TGTGCCAGCAGTTTCGGATGGGACAGGGCCCACGAGCAGTACTTC. The V gene is TRBV27, the J gene TRBJ2-7; 9 nucleotides line up with TRBD1. The CDR3 runs 15 residues. The germline V gene encodes CDR1 MNHEY and CDR2 SMNVEV (reference sequence). Germline trimming cut 3 bases from V and 5 bases from J; bases unmatched to any gene: 8.

As for this clonotype: One end of the junction varies from germline; a read error may be responsible. J is TRBJ1-5 and V is TRBV7-2; TRBD1 aligns across 7 bases. Germline assignment: CDR1 SGHTA and CDR2 FQGNSA. CDR3 length: 14 amino acids. The CDR3 DNA is TGTGCCTGCAGCCACCAGGGACAGTATCAGCCCCAGCATTTT. Translated: CACSHQGQYQPQHF.

This clonotype was counted at least ten times. The chain combines TRBV7-9 with TRBJ2-5, with 8 positions matching TRBD2. Unmatched junction bases numbered 7, after V lost 5 bases and J lost 2 bases. Germline V gene data show CDR1 as SEHNR and CDR2 as FQNEAQ (reference sequence). The CDR3 spans 15 residues. This CDR3 reads CASSPLAGPQETQYF. The CDR3 DNA sequence: TGTGCCAGCAGCCCTTTAGCGGGACCACAAGAGACCCAGTACTTC.

This clonotype was detected once. CDR3 region: CASSLTWGQPQHF. The DNA for the CDR3 is TGTGCCAGCAGCTTAACGTGGGGTCAGCCCCAGCATTTT. The V gene is TRBV7-3, the J gene TRBJ1-5; D is unresolved. The germline V and J ends were trimmed by 0 bases and 6 bases, with 6 bases remaining between them. The CDR3 loop spans 13 amino acids. Germline V gene lookup returns CDR1 SGHTA and CDR2 FQGTGA. The whole variable domain, filled in from reference TRBV7-3 and TRBJ1-5, reads GAGVSQTPSNKVTEKGKYVELRCDPISGHTALYWYRQSLGQGPEFLIYFQGTGAADDSGLPNDRFFAVRPEGSVSTLKIQRTERGDSAVYLCASSLTWGQPQHFGDGTRLSIL.

This chain uses TRBV7-9 with TRBJ2-4, with 7 bases aligning to TRBD1. Gene TRBJ2-7 matches the end of the DNA better, so the J call may be wrong. Germline CDR1 and CDR2: SEHNR and FQNEAQ (reference sequence). The CDR3 extends over 15 amino acids. The CDR3 region is CASSLVGDRAYEQYF. The CDR3 DNA follows: TGTGCCAGCAGCTTAGTTGGGGACAGAGCGTACGAGCAGTACTTC.

This clonotype came up many times. V usage is TRBV10-3 and J usage is TRBJ2-6; D perhaps matches TRBD1 (5 bases). Germline V CDR1 and CDR2: ENHRY, SYGVKD. Trimming left V 9 bases short and J 3 bases short, with 12 bases between. The CDR3 spans 14 residues. This CDR3 is CAIQGSDGANVLTF. CDR3 coding DNA: TGTGCCATTCAGGGATCGGATGGGGCCAACGTCCTGACTTTC.

Of note for this clonotype: The CDR3 does not end in the conserved phenylalanine or tryptophan, so this is likely a read error. The chain carries TRBV6-6 and TRBJ2-1, with D possibly being TRBD1 (7 bases). The V and J ends lost 7 bases and 0 bases respectively, with 16 bases between them. The CDR3 totals 16 residues. In germline, CDR1 is MNHNY, CDR2 SVGAGI (reference sequence). The CDR3: CASIGAGGSSYNEQFL. The CDR3 DNA reads TGTGCCAGCATCGGGGCAGGGGGGAGCTCCTACAATGAGCAGTTCTTA.

The V call is TRBV20-1, the J call TRBJ1-1; D is ambiguous. The CDR3 extends over 13 amino acids. CDR1 and CDR2 (germline): DFQATT, SNEGSKA (reference sequence). V gave up 6 bases and J gave up 0 bases, with 11 bases separating them. For the CDR3, the DNA is TGCAGTGCCGTGATTGGGTTGAACACTGAAGCTTTCTTT. Amino acids: CSAVIGLNTEAFF.

The chain couples TRBV7-2 to TRBJ2-4, with 9 bases lining up with TRBD1. V gave up 6 bases and J gave up 1 base; unmatched junction bases: 10. The CDR3 is 17 residues long. From germline, CDR1 is SGHTA and CDR2 FQGNSA. CDR3 region: CASSLSRTGVAKNIQYF. The CDR3 nucleotides read TGTGCCAGCAGTTTATCGAGGACAGGGGTGGCCAAAAACATTCAGTACTTC. Based on the CDR3 plus reference TRBV7-2 and TRBJ2-4, the full variable domain is GAGVSQSPSNKVTEKGKDVELRCDPISGHTALYWYRQSLGQGLEFLIYFQGNSAPDKSGLPSDRFSAERTGGSVSTLTIQRTQQEDSAVYLCASSLSRTGVAKNIQYFGAGTRLSVL.

The chain uses TRBV10-1 and TRBJ2-2; 8 bases line up with TRBD2. This CDR3 region has 17 residues. Germline lookup yields CDR1 WNHNN and CDR2 SYGVQD (reference sequence). V lost 4 bases, J lost 4 bases, and 11 bases stayed unmatched. The CDR3 region is CASSGRRGSGSTGELFF. CDR3 bases: TGCGCCAGCAGTGGAAGGAGGGGGAGCGGGAGCACCGGGGAGCTGTTTTTT.

There are a few counts of this clonotype. V and J are TRBV11-2 and TRBJ2-1, with 9 bases aligning to TRBD1. The V gene's germline CDR1 is SGHAT and CDR2 FQNNGV. This CDR3 has 15 amino acids. V shed 5 bases, J shed 1 base, and the junction held 3 bases outside the gene matches. The CDR3 sequence: CASSRDRVSYNEQFF. The CDR3 coding sequence is TGTGCCAGCAGCCGGGACAGGGTGTCCTACAATGAGCAGTTCTTC.

This clonotype was seen more than once but under ten times. In DNA, the CDR3 is TGCAGTGCAAGACAGGGTGATGAGACCCAGTACTTC. The encoded protein is CSARQGDETQYF. The chain links TRBV20-1 to TRBJ2-5, with TRBD1 matching over 7 bases. Per germline, CDR1 DFQATT and CDR2 SNEGSKA (reference sequence). The junction had 6 bases not matched to a gene; V was cut back by 6 bases and J by 5 bases. This CDR3 is 12 amino acids long.

This clonotype was seen many times. The chain recombines TRBV10-2 with TRBJ2-5; 11 bases are a match to TRBD1. Germline-derived CDR1 and CDR2 are WSHSY and SAAADI. The CDR3 length is 18 residues. The V segment lost 10 bases and the J segment 4 bases; nucleotides outside the gene matches: 20. The CDR3 coding sequence is TGCGCCACCGAGGACAGGGGGCGAGTTTTGAGTGTTCGAGAGACCCAGTACTTC. Translated: CATEDRGRVLSVRETQYF.

Points on this clonotype: The CDR3 ends on some other residue instead of the conserved phenylalanine or tryptophan, so this is likely a read error. The chain recombines TRBV4-1 with TRBJ1-1; D unclear. Germline lookup yields CDR1 MGHRA and CDR2 YSYEKL. The CDR3 length is 14 residues. V was pared by 0 bases and J by 1 base, with 6 bases between. For the CDR3, the DNA is TGCGCCAGCAGCCAAGAAATAGGGAACACTGAAGCTTTCTGT. This sequence encodes CASSQEIGNTEAFC.

This clonotype has a count of ten or more. The V gene is TRBV20-1, the J gene TRBJ2-1; 7 positions agree with TRBD2. The CDR3 runs 15 residues. The ends lost 1 base at V and 3 bases at J; junction bases unmatched: 6. From germline, CDR1 is DFQATT and CDR2 SNEGSKA (reference sequence). The CDR3 sequence is CSARGGLGFYNEQFF. The CDR3 DNA reads TGCAGTGCTAGAGGAGGACTAGGATTCTACAATGAGCAGTTCTTC.

The chain is built from TRBV12-3 or TRBV12-4 and TRBJ2-1; possibly TRBD1 or TRBD2 for D (5 bases each). This CDR3 region has 13 residues. Trimming removed 0 bases from V and 6 bases from J, with 6 bases in between. For the CDR3, the DNA is TGTGCCAGCAGTTTAGCGGGACCCAATGAGCAGTTCTTC. Its protein product is CASSLAGPNEQFF.